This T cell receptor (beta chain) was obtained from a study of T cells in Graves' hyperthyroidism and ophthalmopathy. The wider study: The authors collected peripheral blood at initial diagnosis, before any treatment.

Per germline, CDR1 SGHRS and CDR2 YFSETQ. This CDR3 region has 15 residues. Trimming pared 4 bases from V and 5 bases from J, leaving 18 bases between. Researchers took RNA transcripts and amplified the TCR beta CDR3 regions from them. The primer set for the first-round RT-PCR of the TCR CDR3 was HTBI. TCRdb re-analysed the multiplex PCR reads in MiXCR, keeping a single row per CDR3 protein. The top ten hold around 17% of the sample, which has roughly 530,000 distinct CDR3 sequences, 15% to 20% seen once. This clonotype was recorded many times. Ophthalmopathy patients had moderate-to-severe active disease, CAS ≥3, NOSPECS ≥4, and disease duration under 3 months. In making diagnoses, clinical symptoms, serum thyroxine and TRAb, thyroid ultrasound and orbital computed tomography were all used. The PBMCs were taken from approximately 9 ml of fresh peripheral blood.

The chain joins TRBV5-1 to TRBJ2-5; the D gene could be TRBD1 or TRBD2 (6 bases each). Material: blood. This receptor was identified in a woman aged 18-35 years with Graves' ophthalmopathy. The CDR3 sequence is CASSPSDGGPETQYF. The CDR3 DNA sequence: TGCGCCAGCAGCCCATCCGATGGGGGGCCGGAGACCCAGTACTTC.